This TCR beta chain was observed in a study of cytomegalovirus exposure and HLA in healthy donors. Study conclusions and caveats: A list of 164 TCR beta chains associated with cytomegalovirus was given. According to a subsequent analysis, TCR clusters from the first cohort were inclined to appear together in the 120 validation repertoires. Three CMV-associated chains proved CMV antigen-specific in vitro.

The protocol was immunoSEQ multiplex PCR, while the TCRdb copy is restricted to in-frame clones and leaves out a portion. The table records about 98,000 clones, around nine tenths of them present only once. Worth noting for this clone: The antigen remains undetermined.

It was the roughly 130-subject validation cohort, separate from the roughly 700-subject first cohort, to which the donors belonged. The CDR3 is made up of 15 amino acids. J was trimmed by 8 bases and V by 1 base; bases with no gene match: 9. Looked up from germline, CDR1 is SGHTA and CDR2 is FQGNSA. Sample: PBMCs. The source is a woman aged 25 to 39 in good health and CMV-seronegative. The J gene is TRBJ1-2, the V gene TRBV7-2, with 8 bases that match TRBD1. The CDR3 here is CASSLVGTGAKGYTF. For the CDR3, the DNA is TGTGCCAGCAGCTTAGTCGGGACAGGTGCAAAGGGCTACACCTTC.